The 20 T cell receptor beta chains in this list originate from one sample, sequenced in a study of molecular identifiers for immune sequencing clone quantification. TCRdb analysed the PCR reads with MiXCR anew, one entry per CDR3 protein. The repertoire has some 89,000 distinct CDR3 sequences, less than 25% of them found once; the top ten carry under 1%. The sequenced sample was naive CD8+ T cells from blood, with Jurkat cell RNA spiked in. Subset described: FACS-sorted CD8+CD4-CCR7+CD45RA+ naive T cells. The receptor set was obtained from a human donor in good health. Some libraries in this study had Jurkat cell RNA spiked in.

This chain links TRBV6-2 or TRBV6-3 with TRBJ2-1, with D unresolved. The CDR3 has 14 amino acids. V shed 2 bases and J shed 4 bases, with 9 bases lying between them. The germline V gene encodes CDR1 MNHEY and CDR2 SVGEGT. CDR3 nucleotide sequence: TGTGCCAGCAGTTACGCCTGGGGATACAATGAGCAGTTCTTC. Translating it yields CASSYAWGYNEQFF.

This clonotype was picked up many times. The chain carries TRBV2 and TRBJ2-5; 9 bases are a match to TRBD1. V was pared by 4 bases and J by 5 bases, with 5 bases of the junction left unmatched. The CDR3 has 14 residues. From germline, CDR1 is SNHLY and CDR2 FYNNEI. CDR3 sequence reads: CASSATGGYETQYF. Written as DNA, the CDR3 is TGTGCCAGCAGTGCAACAGGGGGCTATGAGACCCAGTACTTC.

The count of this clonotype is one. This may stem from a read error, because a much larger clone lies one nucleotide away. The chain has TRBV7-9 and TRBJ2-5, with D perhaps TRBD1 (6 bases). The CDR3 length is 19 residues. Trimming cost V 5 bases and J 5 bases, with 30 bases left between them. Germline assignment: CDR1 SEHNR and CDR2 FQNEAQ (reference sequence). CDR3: CASSPPERRDTNPRETQYF. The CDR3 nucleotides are TGTGCCAGCAGCCCCCCAGAGCGCCGGGACACCAATCCTCGGGAGACCCAGTACTTC.

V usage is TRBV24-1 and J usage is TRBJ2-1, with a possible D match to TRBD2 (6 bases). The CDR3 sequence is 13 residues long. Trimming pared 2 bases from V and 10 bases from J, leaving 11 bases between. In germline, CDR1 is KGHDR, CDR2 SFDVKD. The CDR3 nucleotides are TGTGCCACCAGTGATTCGTCCGGGGGAGAGCAGTTCTTC. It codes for CATSDSSGGEQFF.

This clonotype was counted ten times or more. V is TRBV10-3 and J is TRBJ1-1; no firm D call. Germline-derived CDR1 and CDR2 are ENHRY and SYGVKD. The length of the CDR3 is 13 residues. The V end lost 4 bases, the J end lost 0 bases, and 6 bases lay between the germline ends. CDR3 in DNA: TGTGCCATCAGTGGAGACATGAACACTGAAGCTTTCTTT. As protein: CAISGDMNTEAFF.

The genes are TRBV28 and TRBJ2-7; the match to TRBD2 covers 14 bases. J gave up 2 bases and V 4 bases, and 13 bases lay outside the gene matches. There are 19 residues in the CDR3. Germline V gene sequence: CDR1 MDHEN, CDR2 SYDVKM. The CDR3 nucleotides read TGTGCCAGCAGTTCCAGACTAGCGGGAGGGCCAGCCTATCCCTACGAGCAGTACTTC. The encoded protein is CASSSRLAGGPAYPYEQYF. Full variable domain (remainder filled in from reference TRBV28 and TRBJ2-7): DVKVTQSSRYLVKRTGEKVFLECVQDMDHENMFWYRQDPGLGLRLIYFSYDVKMKEKGDIPEGYSVSREKKERFSLILESASTNQTSMYLCASSSRLAGGPAYPYEQYFGPGTRLTVT.

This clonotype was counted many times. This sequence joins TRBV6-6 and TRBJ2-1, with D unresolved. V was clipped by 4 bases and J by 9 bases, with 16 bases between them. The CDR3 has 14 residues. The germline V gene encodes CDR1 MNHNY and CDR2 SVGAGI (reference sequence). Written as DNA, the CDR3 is TGTGCCAGCAGTTCCGGAGTCCAGTTGGGTGAGCAGTTCTTC. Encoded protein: CASSSGVQLGEQFF.

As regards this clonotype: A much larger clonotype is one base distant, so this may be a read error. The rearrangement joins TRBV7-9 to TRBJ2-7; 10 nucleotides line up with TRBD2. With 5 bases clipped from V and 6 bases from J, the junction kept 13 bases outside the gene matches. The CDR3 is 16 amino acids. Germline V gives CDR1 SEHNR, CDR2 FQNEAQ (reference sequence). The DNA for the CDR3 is TGTGCCAGCAGCGCACCCGGACTAGCGGACCACTCCGAGCAGTACTTC. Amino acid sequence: CASSAPGLADHSEQYF.

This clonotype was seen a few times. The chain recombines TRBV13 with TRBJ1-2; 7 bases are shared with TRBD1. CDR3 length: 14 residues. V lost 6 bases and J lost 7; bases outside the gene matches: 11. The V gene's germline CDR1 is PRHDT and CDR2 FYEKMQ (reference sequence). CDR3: CASSTTGKRSGYTF. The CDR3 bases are TGTGCCAGCAGTACGACAGGGAAACGTTCTGGCTACACCTTC.

The CDR3 sequence is CATRSGTGVTEAFF. Written as DNA, the CDR3 is TGTGCCACACGTTCCGGGACAGGGGTTACTGAAGCTTTCTTT. The rearrangement uses TRBV27 and TRBJ1-1, with 10 bases aligning to TRBD1. V was pared by 10 bases and J by 5 bases, with 10 bases of the junction left unmatched. From germline, CDR1 is MNHEY and CDR2 SMNVEV (reference sequence). The CDR3 has 14 residues.

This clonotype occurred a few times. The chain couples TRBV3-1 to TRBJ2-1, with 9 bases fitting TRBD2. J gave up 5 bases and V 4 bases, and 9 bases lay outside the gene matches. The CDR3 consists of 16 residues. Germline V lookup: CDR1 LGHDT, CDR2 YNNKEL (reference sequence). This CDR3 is CASSLGTSTQNNEQFF. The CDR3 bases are TGTGCCAGCAGCCTCGGGACTAGCACACAAAACAATGAGCAGTTCTTC.

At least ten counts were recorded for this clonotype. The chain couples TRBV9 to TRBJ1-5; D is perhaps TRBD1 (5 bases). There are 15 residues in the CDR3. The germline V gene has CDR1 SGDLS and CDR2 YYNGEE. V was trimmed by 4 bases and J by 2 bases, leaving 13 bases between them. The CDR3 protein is CASSPDWGGNQPQHF. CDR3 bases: TGTGCCAGCAGCCCCGATTGGGGGGGCAATCAGCCCCAGCATTTT.

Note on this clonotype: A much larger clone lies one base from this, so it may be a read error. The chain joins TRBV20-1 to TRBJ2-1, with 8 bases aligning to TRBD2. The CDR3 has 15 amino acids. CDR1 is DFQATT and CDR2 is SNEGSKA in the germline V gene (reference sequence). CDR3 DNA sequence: TGCAGTGCTAGAGGGACTAGCCTTGTCTACAGTGAGCAGTTCTTC. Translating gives CSARGTSLVYSEQFF.

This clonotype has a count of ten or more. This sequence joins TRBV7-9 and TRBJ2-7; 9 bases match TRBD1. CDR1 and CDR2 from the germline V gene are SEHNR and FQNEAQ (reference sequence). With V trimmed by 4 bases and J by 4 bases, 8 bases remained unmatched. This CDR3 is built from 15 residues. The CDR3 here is CASSSGSGTGYEQYF. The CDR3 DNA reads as TGTGCCAGCAGCTCCGGATCCGGGACAGGGTACGAGCAGTACTTC.

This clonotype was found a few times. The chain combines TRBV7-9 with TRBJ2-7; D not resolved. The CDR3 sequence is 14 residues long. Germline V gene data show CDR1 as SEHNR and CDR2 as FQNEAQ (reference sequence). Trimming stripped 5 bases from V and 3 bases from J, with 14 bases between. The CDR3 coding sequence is TGTGCCAGCAGCCGTCCTGGGGTTAACTACGAGCAGTACTTC. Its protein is CASSRPGVNYEQYF.

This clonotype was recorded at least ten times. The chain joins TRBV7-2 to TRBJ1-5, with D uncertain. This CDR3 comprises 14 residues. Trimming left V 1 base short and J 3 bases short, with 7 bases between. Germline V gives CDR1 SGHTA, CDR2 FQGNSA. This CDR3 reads CASSLEGTNQPQHF. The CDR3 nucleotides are TGTGCCAGCAGCTTAGAGGGCACCAATCAGCCCCAGCATTTT.

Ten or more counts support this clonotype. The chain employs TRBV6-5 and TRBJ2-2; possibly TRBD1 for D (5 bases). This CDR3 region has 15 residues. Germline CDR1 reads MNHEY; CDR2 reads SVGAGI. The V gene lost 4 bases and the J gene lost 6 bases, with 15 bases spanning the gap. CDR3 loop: CASSLSAGMAGELFF. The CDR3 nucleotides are TGTGCCAGCAGTTTGTCGGCAGGGATGGCCGGGGAGCTGTTTTTT.

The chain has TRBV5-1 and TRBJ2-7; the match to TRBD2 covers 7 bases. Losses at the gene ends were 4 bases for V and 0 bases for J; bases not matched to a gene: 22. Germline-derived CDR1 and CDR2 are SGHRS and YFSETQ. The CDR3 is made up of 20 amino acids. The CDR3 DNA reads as TGCGCCAGCAGCGCAGGGACCGACGTCTTTCGGAGCGGGGCCTCCTACGAGCAGTACTTC. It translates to CASSAGTDVFRSGASYEQYF.

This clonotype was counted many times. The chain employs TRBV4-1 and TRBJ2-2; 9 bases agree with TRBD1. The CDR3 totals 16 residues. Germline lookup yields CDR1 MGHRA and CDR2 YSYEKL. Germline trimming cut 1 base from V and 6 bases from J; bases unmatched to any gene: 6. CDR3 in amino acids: CASSQGGQGRPGELFF. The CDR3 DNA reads TGCGCCAGCAGCCAAGGAGGACAGGGGCGCCCCGGGGAGCTGTTTTTT.

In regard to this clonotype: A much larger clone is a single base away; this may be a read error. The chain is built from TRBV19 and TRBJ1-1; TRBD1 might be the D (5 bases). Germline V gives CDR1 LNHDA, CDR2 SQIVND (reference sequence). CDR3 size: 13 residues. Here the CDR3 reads CASCIVQGSEAFF. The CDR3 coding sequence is TGTGCCAGTTGTATTGTTCAGGGATCTGAAGCTTTCTTT.